This TCR beta chain was sequenced in a study of T-cell reconstitution after alpha-beta-depleted transplantation in children. Preparation of the TCRbeta library was carried out with unique molecular identifiers. TCRdb passed the PCR reads through MiXCR, listing each CDR3 protein once. The sample consists of about 600,000 distinct CDR3 sequences, around 23% of them appearing once. From germline, CDR1 is SGHTA and CDR2 FQGNSA. This CDR3 has 16 amino acids. The V end lost 6 bases, the J end lost 4 bases, and 18 bases lay between the germline ends. This clonotype was recorded many times. V usage is TRBV7-2 and J usage is TRBJ2-2, with D perhaps given as TRBD1 or TRBD2 (6 bases each). The source was PBMCs, mostly from graft donor cells, collected 360 days after TCRalphabeta/CD19-depleted stem cell transplant. The sequence was obtained from a boy younger than two who had a stem cell transplant for acute myeloid leukemia, so the T cells may come from the graft donor. The CDR3 DNA is TGTGCCAGCAGTTTTGACCCAACGGGGGCCACCGGGGAGCTGTTTTTT. It encodes CASSFDPTGATGELFF.